Sequencing of this T cell receptor beta chain was carried out in a study of shared clonotypes between healthy human individuals. Authors' data handling: ImmunoSEQ output lacked quality scores and full-length reads, limiting matched filtering. TCRdb's table, derived via immunoSEQ multiplex PCR, lists solely in-frame clones and lacks some. V, J and clone size derive from that table, while D and trimming were established from the DNA sequence. The sample lists about 510,000 clones, 90% to 96% occurring once. Comment on this clone: The target antigen is unknown. The sample carries other DNA sequences with the same CDR3.

General study findings and limits: Non-shared clonotypes were found to have lower generation probabilities than the clonotypes that were shared by all four of the sorted-subset donors.

Germline CDR1 and CDR2: SNHLY and FYNNEI. CDR3 length: 12 amino acids. Trimming stripped 7 bases from V and 1 base from J, with 5 bases between. The sequencing sample was made of naive CD4+ T cells sorted from blood. The subset denotes: CD45RA+ positively selected. The receptor's source is a woman aged 30 to 39 in good health. This chain joins TRBV2 and TRBJ1-5; no reliable D call. CDR3 amino acids: CASTGSNQPQHF. The CDR3 coding sequence is TGTGCCAGCACGGGCAGCAATCAGCCCCAGCATTTT.